This entry lists 13 T cell receptor beta chains sequenced from one sample in a study of T cell repertoires in cytomegalovirus infection. Their specific antigens are unknown. TCRdb ran MiXCR on the reads and lists one entry per CDR3 protein. The sample lists under 150,000 distinct CDR3 sequences; more than 20% were seen once. Sequenced input: PBMCs, sequenced either directly or after in vitro stimulation (not recorded which). These receptors came from a human donor in good health (CMV status not recorded). Some clones in this sample may be carry-over from other donors' samples.

The chain joins TRBV7-6 to TRBJ2-1; D is unclear. The CDR3 covers 11 residues. With 3 bases removed from V and 5 bases from J, the gap between germline ends came to 2 bases. The germline V gene has CDR1 SGHVS and CDR2 FNYEAQ. CDR3 sequence: CASSFDNEQFF. The DNA for the CDR3 is TGTGCCAGCAGCTTTGACAATGAGCAGTTCTTC. Full variable domain (remainder filled in from reference TRBV7-6 and TRBJ2-1): GAGVSQSPRYKVTKRGQDVALRCDPISGHVSLYWYRQALGQGPEFLTYFNYEAQQDKSGLPNDRFSAERPEGSISTLTIQRTEQRDSAMYRCASSFDNEQFFGPGTRLTVL.

The chain combines TRBV24-1 with TRBJ2-2; D might be TRBD1 or TRBD2, each matching 7 bases. Trimming removed 4 bases from V and 10 bases from J, with 15 bases in between. The germline gives CDR1 KGHDR, CDR2 SFDVKD. The CDR3 extends over 14 amino acids. Here the CDR3 DNA reads TGTGCCACCAGTGACGCGCAGGGGGGGAAGGAGCTGTTTTTT. Its translation: CATSDAQGGKELFF.

This clonotype turned up a few times. This rearrangement joins TRBV19 to TRBJ1-1; a possible D gene is TRBD1 (5 bases). V was cut by 4 bases and J by 6 bases, with 12 bases left in between. Germline CDR1 and CDR2: LNHDA and SQIVND (reference sequence). There are 13 residues in the CDR3. The CDR3 spells CASSTQGPAEAFF. Here the CDR3 DNA reads TGTGCCAGTAGTACCCAGGGCCCCGCTGAAGCTTTCTTT.

V and J are TRBV28 and TRBJ2-7; weak D call: TRBD2 (5 bases). The germline gives CDR1 MDHEN, CDR2 SYDVKM. The CDR3 consists of 13 residues. Trimming cost V 2 bases and J 7 bases, with 12 bases left between them. As DNA, the CDR3 is TGTGCCAGCAGTTTACGGCTAGCTTGGGAGCAGTACTTC. Its protein product is CASSLRLAWEQYF.

The V and J genes are TRBV10-2 and TRBJ1-2, with no clear D. This CDR3 has 13 amino acids. Per germline, CDR1 WSHSY and CDR2 SAAADI. Trimming cost V 7 bases and J 5 bases, with 14 bases left between them. This CDR3 is CASTKGSSYGYTF. As DNA, the CDR3 is TGCGCCAGCACTAAAGGGTCCTCATATGGCTACACCTTC.

This clonotype was found a few times. V gene TRBV4-1 combines with J gene TRBJ1-2, with D hard to call. CDR3 length: 12 residues. V was clipped by 6 bases and J by 6 bases, with 11 bases between them. Germline-derived CDR1 and CDR2 are MGHRA and YSYEKL. The CDR3 DNA follows: TGCGCCAGCAGGGGCAATGAAAATGGCTACACCTTC. It translates to CASRGNENGYTF.

This clonotype was seen repeatedly, ten times or more. This sequence joins TRBV7-2 and TRBJ1-2, with D possibly TRBD1 on 5 matching bases. Germline assignment: CDR1 SGHTA and CDR2 FQGNSA. This CDR3 is built from 15 residues. Trimming took off 1 base at V and 5 bases at J, with 14 bases between the two ends. The CDR3 sequence: CASSLDSGTEYGYTF. CDR3 DNA sequence: TGTGCCAGCAGCTTAGACTCCGGGACTGAGTATGGCTACACCTTC. The whole variable domain, filled in from reference TRBV7-2 and TRBJ1-2, reads GAGVSQSPSNKVTEKGKDVELRCDPISGHTALYWYRQSLGQGLEFLIYFQGNSAPDKSGLPSDRFSAERTGGSVSTLTIQRTQQEDSAVYLCASSLDSGTEYGYTFGSGTRLTVV.

V and J are TRBV4-3 and TRBJ2-3; 8 positions agree with TRBD2. The CDR3 covers 17 residues. The V and J ends lost 2 bases and 2 bases, in that order; junction bases with no gene match: 9. Germline loops: CDR1 LGHNA, CDR2 YSLEER. The CDR3 nucleotides read TGCGCCAGCAGCCAACTCCCGACTAGCGAGCACACAGATACGCAGTATTTT. It translates to CASSQLPTSEHTDTQYF.

The chain joins TRBV5-1 to TRBJ2-1, with D uncertain. Trimming removed 2 bases from V and 7 bases from J, with 19 bases in between. The CDR3 contains 16 residues. Germline V lookup: CDR1 SGHRS, CDR2 YFSETQ. This CDR3 is CASSLGYARRLNEQFF. The CDR3 coding sequence is TGCGCCAGCAGCTTAGGTTACGCCCGTAGGTTGAATGAGCAGTTCTTC.

This clonotype has more than one count but fewer than ten. The V call is TRBV15, the J call TRBJ2-1, with unresolved D. V gave up 6 bases and J gave up 0 bases, with 12 bases separating them. Per germline, CDR1 LNHNV and CDR2 YYDKDF (reference sequence). This CDR3 contains 15 residues. For the CDR3, the DNA is TGTGCCACCAGAATCGGGCCCAGCTCCTACAATGAGCAGTTCTTC. Translating it yields CATRIGPSSYNEQFF.

This clonotype was seen more than once but under ten times. The chain joins TRBV10-3 to TRBJ1-1; 7 bases fit TRBD1. The germline V gene encodes CDR1 ENHRY and CDR2 SYGVKD. This CDR3 has 15 amino acids. V was clipped by 4 bases and J by 4 bases; unmatched bases: 9. The CDR3 region is CAISAGRGQGTEAFF. CDR3 bases: TGTGCCATCAGTGCTGGGAGGGGGCAAGGCACTGAAGCTTTCTTT.

This clonotype occurred a few times. The chain recombines TRBV7-2 with TRBJ2-3; TRBD2 matches 7 bases. V was pared by 6 bases and J by 7 bases, with 4 bases of the junction left unmatched. Germline V gives CDR1 SGHTA, CDR2 FQGNSA. CDR3 length: 12 residues. The CDR3 loop reads CASSSAGNTQYF. In nucleotides, the CDR3 is TGTGCCAGCAGTTCAGCGGGGAATACGCAGTATTTT.

This clonotype was seen a handful of times. The chain employs TRBV28 and TRBJ2-7, with D possibly TRBD2 on 6 matching bases. Trimming stripped 1 base from V and 3 bases from J, with 16 bases between. The V gene's germline CDR1 is MDHEN and CDR2 SYDVKM. The CDR3 contains 16 residues. CDR3: CASSLSLREPHYEQYV. Written as DNA, the CDR3 is TGTGCCAGCAGTTTATCATTACGGGAGCCTCACTACGAGCAGTACGTC.